A selection of T cell receptor beta chains follows, all from one sample in a study of cytomegalovirus exposure and HLA in healthy donors. Repertoires were generated with immunoSEQ multiplex PCR, while TCRdb's copy carries only in-frame clones and drops some. The table records fewer than 250,000 clones, 65% to 85% of them present only once. Sequenced: PBMCs. These receptors were obtained from a man aged 25 to 40 in good health and CMV-seronegative. Each CDR3 is given with its conserved first and last residue. Each record gives: J gene, CDR3 length, V gene, clone size, D gene, CDR3 DNA, CDR3 protein. A D gene is named only where the DNA matches it firmly. Only part of the rows carry a size: once, few, many, or a class if the clone is expanded.

TRBJ1-1 14 TRBV2 once NA TGTGCCAGCAACCTTCGGGAGACGAACACTGAAGCTTTCTTT CASNLRETNTEAFF
TRBJ2-3 14 TRBV5-1 NA NA TGCGCCAGTAAGCGCGGGGAAAACACAGATACGCAGTATTTT CASKRGENTDTQYF
TRBJ2-7 15 TRBV7-8 NA TRBD1 TGTGCCAGCAGCTTAGGTACAGGGGGCGGATACGAGCAGTACTTC CASSLGTGGGYEQYF
TRBJ2-2 15 TRBV2 NA NA TGTGTCAGCAGTGAAACTGGACTCAACACCGGGGAGCTGTTTTTT CVSSETGLNTGELFF
TRBJ1-1 17 TRBV19 NA TRBD1 TGTGCCAGTAGTCGAGTGAGGGACAGGCCATCCAACACTGAAGCTTTCTTT CASSRVRDRPSNTEAFF
TRBJ2-7 15 TRBV9 NA NA TGTGCCAGCAGCGTAGCTCCCCAGGAAACCTACGAGCAGTACTTC CASSVAPQETYEQYF
TRBJ2-1 12 TRBV12-5 NA TRBD2 TGTGCTAGTCGGGGGGACCACACTGAGCAGTTCTTC CASRGDHTEQFF
TRBJ2-2 12 TRBV21-1 few NA TGTGCCTCCAGCCGGGGGGACGGGGAGCTGTTTTTT CASSRGDGELFF
TRBJ1-2 16 TRBV5-1 NA TRBD1 TGCGCCAGCAGCGGGGACAGGGATGAGGTAAGCCATGGCTACACCTTC CASSGDRDEVSHGYTF
TRBJ1-1 13 TRBV27 NA NA TGTGCCAGCAGTCTCCTTAGGGGGACTGAAGCTTTCTTT CASSLLRGTEAFF
TRBJ1-6 18 TRBV5-1 NA NA TGCGCCAGCAGCTTGTCCCCAGGGACAAACTCCTATAATTCACCCCTCCACTTT CASSLSPGTNSYNSPLHF
TRBJ1-1 15 TRBV5-1 NA NA TGCGCCAGCAGCTTGGGGGGAGGGGATTATACTGAAGCTTTCTTT CASSLGGGDYTEAFF
TRBJ2-1 15 TRBV19 NA NA TGTGCCAGCACCTCTAGCCCCGTTTCCTACAATGAGCAGTTCTTC CASTSSPVSYNEQFF
TRBJ1-5 15 TRBV19 NA TRBD1 TGTGCCAGTAGTAGCCGACAGGGCGGCAATCAGCCCCAGCATTTT CASSSRQGGNQPQHF
TRBJ1-3 17 TRBV5-4 NA NA TGTGCCAGCAGCTTGGGTGGCAGGACAGAGTCCGGAAACACCATATATTTT CASSLGGRTESGNTIYF
TRBJ1-2 13 TRBV29-1 NA TRBD1 TGCAGCGTTGCCGAACAGGGGGCCGGTGGCTACACCTTC CSVAEQGAGGYTF
TRBJ1-5 15 TRBV19 NA NA TGTGCCAGTAGTATAGTCCGGCCAGGGAATCAGCCCCAGCATTTT CASSIVRPGNQPQHF
TRBJ1-6 14 TRBV6-4 NA NA TGTGCCAGCCCGTGGGAGCAGACTAATTCACCCCTCCACTTT CASPWEQTNSPLHF
TRBJ1-4 14 TRBV4-2 NA NA TGTGCCAGCAGCCGCAGGGGTACTAATGAAAAACTGTTTTTT CASSRRGTNEKLFF
TRBJ2-3 18 TRBV7-9 NA TRBD2 TGTGCCAGCCGACCCCGTATTGGACTAGCGGGGGGCACAGATACGCAGTATTTT CASRPRIGLAGGTDTQYF
TRBJ2-1 24 TRBV5-1 once TRBD2 TGCGCCAGCAGCAGATCCCGGGACAGAAAAGGACTAGCGGGGGGCGGAATACAGTACAATGAGCAGTTCTTC CASSRSRDRKGLAGGGIQYNEQFF
TRBJ1-5 15 TRBV4-1 NA NA TGCGCCAGCAGCCAAGGGGGGGTTGATTATCAGCCCCAGCATTTT CASSQGGVDYQPQHF
TRBJ1-4 15 TRBV2 NA TRBD1 TGTGCCAGCAGAAAATCGACAGGGAGGAGTGAAAAACTGTTTTTT CASRKSTGRSEKLFF
TRBJ2-7 16 TRBV5-4 NA TRBD2 TGTGCCAGCAGCTTGTATGGCCAGCGGGGGGCCTACGAGCAGTACTTC CASSLYGQRGAYEQYF
TRBJ2-1 14 TRBV11-2 few TRBD1 TGTGCCAGCAGCTCCCGGGACAGGGGCAATGAGCAGTTCTTC CASSSRDRGNEQFF
TRBJ2-5 15 TRBV27 NA TRBD2 TGTGCCAGCAGTTTCTCGGGGGTCGGGGGGGAGACCCAGTACTTC CASSFSGVGGETQYF
TRBJ1-1 14 TRBV19 NA NA TGTGCCAGTAGTTTCATCAGGGAGAACACTGAAGCTTTCTTT CASSFIRENTEAFF
TRBJ2-5 15 TRBV5-4 NA NA TGTGCCAGCAGCGGCCGGCCTAGCGCGCAAGAGACCCAGTACTTC CASSGRPSAQETQYF
TRBJ2-7 13 TRBV6-1 NA NA TGTGCCAGCAGCGCAAAAGGGGGTTCCGAGCAGTACTTC CASSAKGGSEQYF
TRBJ1-6 16 TRBV28 NA NA TGTGCCAGCAGTAGAGACAGTAGCTCCTATAATTCACCCCTCCACTTT CASSRDSSSYNSPLHF
TRBJ2-1 14 TRBV27 NA TRBD1 TGTGCCAGCAGCCAAGGACAGGGGCTGAATGAGCAGTTCTTC CASSQGQGLNEQFF
TRBJ2-1 17 TRBV7-6 NA TRBD2 TGTGCCAGCAGCTTAGACACTAGCGGGGGCCTCTACAATGAGCAGTTCTTC CASSLDTSGGLYNEQFF
TRBJ2-7 13 TRBV7-2 NA TRBD1 TGTGCCAGCAGCTATCGGGACAGCTACGAGCAGTACTTC CASSYRDSYEQYF
TRBJ2-3 17 TRBV2 NA TRBD2 TGTGCCAGCAAATGGGCTAGCGGGGATTCTAGCACAGATACGCAGTATTTT CASKWASGDSSTDTQYF
TRBJ2-3 17 TRBV2 few TRBD1 TGTGCCAGCAGTGAAGACGGGACAGGGAGTGTCTGGGATACGCAGTATTTT CASSEDGTGSVWDTQYF
TRBJ1-2 16 TRBV9 NA NA TGTGCCAGCAGCGTTTTCCCACAGGCCTCTGGTTATGGCTACACCTTC CASSVFPQASGYGYTF
TRBJ2-5 15 TRBV5-1 NA TRBD1 TGCGCCAGCGGATGGGACAGGACCAACCAAGAGACCCAGTACTTC CASGWDRTNQETQYF
TRBJ2-7 14 TRBV7-9 NA TRBD2 TGTGCCAGCACCCGGACTAGCGGAACCTACGAGCAGTACTTC CASTRTSGTYEQYF
TRBJ2-2 14 TRBV15 few NA TGTGCCACCAGCAGTGGGACATCCACCGGGGAGCTGTTTTTT CATSSGTSTGELFF
TRBJ2-7 14 TRBV2 NA NA TGTGCCAGCAGTGAAGACCACAGCTCCTACGAGCAGTACTTC CASSEDHSSYEQYF
TRBJ2-6 15 TRBV6-5 NA TRBD1 TGTGCCAGCAGGCGGACAGGGGTTGGGGCCAACGTCCTGACTTTC CASRRTGVGANVLTF
TRBJ1-6 14 TRBV6-1 NA TRBD1 TGTGCCAGCAGTGGGGACAGCTATAATTCACCCCTCCACTTT CASSGDSYNSPLHF
TRBJ1-2 14 TRBV29-1 NA NA TGCAGCGTTGAGGCGGGGGGAGGGACCTATGGCTACACCTTC CSVEAGGGTYGYTF
TRBJ1-3 17 TRBV14 NA NA TGTGCCAGCAGCCAAGAGTGGGGGGGACTCTCTGGAAACACCATATATTTT CASSQEWGGLSGNTIYF
TRBJ2-5 15 TRBV6-5 NA TRBD2 TGTGCCAGCAGACCGAGCGGGGGGGCCCGCGGGACCCAGTACTTC CASRPSGGARGTQYF
TRBJ1-5 14 TRBV7-9 NA NA TGTGCCAGCGGGCCCCTTAATAGCAATCAGCCCCAGCATTTT CASGPLNSNQPQHF
TRBJ2-2 15 TRBV5-1 NA NA TGCGCCAGCAGCTCGGTACAGGGAGGGGCCGGGGAGCTGTTTTTT CASSSVQGGAGELFF
TRBJ2-7 15 TRBV5-6 NA TRBD1 TGTGCCAGCAAACCTTGGGGACAGGACACCTACGAGCAGTACTTC CASKPWGQDTYEQYF
TRBJ1-4 15 TRBV19 NA NA TGTGCCAGTAAGGTCACGTGGGGCAGCCGGGAAAAACTGTTTTTT CASKVTWGSREKLFF
TRBJ2-3 17 TRBV18 NA TRBD2 TGTGCCAGCTCACCACCGGGGCTAGCGGGGGGCACAGATACGCAGTATTTT CASSPPGLAGGTDTQYF
TRBJ2-7 14 TRBV5-3 NA NA TGTGCCAGAAGCTGGGCGGACAGTCAAAACGAGCAGTACTTC CARSWADSQNEQYF
TRBJ1-2 12 TRBV19 NA NA TGTGCCAGTAGAAAGACAAATTCCGGCTACACCTTC CASRKTNSGYTF
TRBJ2-1 14 TRBV9 NA NA TGTGCCAGCAGTGGGAGGACGCCGTACAATGAGCAGTTCTTC CASSGRTPYNEQFF
TRBJ1-6 15 TRBV19 NA NA TGTGCCAGTAGTGGTAGGGGCCTAGGTAATTCACCCCTCCACTTT CASSGRGLGNSPLHF
TRBJ1-2 14 TRBV19 NA NA TGTGCCAGCAGTAAGACAGGCCTACCCTATGGCTACACCTTC CASSKTGLPYGYTF
TRBJ2-3 18 TRBV4-1 NA TRBD2 TGCGCCAGCAGCCGCTCTAGCGGGGGTTATACTAGCACAGATACGCAGTATTTT CASSRSSGGYTSTDTQYF
TRBJ1-2 17 TRBV27 NA TRBD1 TGTGCCAGCCCCCCCGGGACAGGGTGGGGGGCGGACTATGGCTACACCTTC CASPPGTGWGADYGYTF